This entry lists 5 T cell receptor beta chains sequenced from one sample in a study of blood T cell repertoires in COVID-19. Measured with immunoSEQ multiplex PCR; TCRdb has only the in-frame clones, and not every one. Seen here are 250,000 to 300,000 clones, about 86% observed once, and the top ten hold about 3.2%. Sequencing was carried out using peripheral blood. The origin of the receptors is a woman aged 55-70 years with active or convalescent COVID-19.

V and J are TRBV19 and TRBJ2-7, with 12 bases matching TRBD2. Looked up from germline, CDR1 is LNHDA and CDR2 is SQIVND (reference sequence). The CDR3 has 14 amino acids. With 5 bases clipped from V and 6 bases from J, the junction kept 5 bases outside the gene matches. The DNA of the CDR3 is TGTGCCAGTAGTCCTAGCGGGGGGGCTTCCGAGCAGTACTTC. It yields the protein CASSPSGGASEQYF.

The V call is TRBV28, the J call TRBJ2-6; 7 bases are a match to TRBD1. J gave up 1 base and V 5 bases, and 2 bases lay outside the gene matches. Germline V gene sequence: CDR1 MDHEN, CDR2 SYDVKM. The CDR3 contains 15 residues. The DNA for the CDR3 is TGTGCCAGCAGTCGACAGGGATCTGGGGCCAACGTCCTGACTTTC. This translates into CASSRQGSGANVLTF.

V is TRBV7-9 and J is TRBJ1-2; 8 bases are shared with TRBD1. There are 14 residues in the CDR3. V trimming: 5 bases; J trimming: 2 bases; junction bases outside the gene matches: 4. Germline CDR1 is SEHNR and CDR2 is FQNEAQ (reference sequence). The CDR3: CASSRTGQNYGYTF. The CDR3 region has the DNA TGTGCCAGCAGCCGGACAGGGCAAAACTATGGCTACACCTTC.

The chain links TRBV11-2 to TRBJ1-1, with a weak D call TRBD1 (5 bases). The V end lost 2 bases, the J end lost 3 bases, and 7 bases lay between the germline ends. The CDR3 is 13 residues long. In germline, CDR1 is SGHAT, CDR2 FQNNGV. In DNA, the CDR3 is TGTGCCAGCAGCTTAAAAGGGGACACTGAAGCTTTCTTT. Its protein product is CASSLKGDTEAFF.

Only one count was recorded for this clone. Other DNA sequences in the same sample also yield this CDR3. The chain joins TRBV15 to TRBJ1-1; 7 bases fit TRBD1. V shed 0 bases and J 0 bases; nucleotides not matched to a gene: 1. The CDR3 extends over 15 amino acids. The germline gives CDR1 LNHNV, CDR2 YYDKDF (reference sequence). The CDR3 here is CATSREGQVNTEAFF. CDR3 DNA: TGTGCCACCAGCAGAGAAGGACAGGTGAACACTGAAGCTTTCTTT.